The 14 T cell receptor beta chains reported below all come from one sample, sequenced in a study of cytomegalovirus exposure and HLA in healthy donors. The study ran its PCR with 60 Vbeta and 13 Jbeta primers. The repertoire was sequenced with immunoSEQ multiplex PCR; TCRdb's copy has only in-frame clones and lacks some. The sample holds 130,000 to 150,000 clones; around 80% are singletons and the top ten take approximately 5.5%. The sequenced material came from PBMCs. The receptor source for this set is a man in his thirties or forties in good health and CMV-seropositive.

The chain uses TRBV2 and TRBJ2-5; 14 nucleotides match TRBD2. The germline V gene encodes CDR1 SNHLY and CDR2 FYNNEI. The CDR3 is 15 amino acids. V lost 5 bases, J lost 3 bases, and 2 bases stayed unmatched. DNA of the CDR3: TGTGCCAGCAGTAGGGGACTAGCGGGGGAAGAGACCCAGTACTTC. Translating gives CASSRGLAGEETQYF.

This clone appeared once. V usage is TRBV30 and J usage is TRBJ2-2, with 15 bases that match TRBD2. Per the germline V gene, CDR1 is GTSNPN and CDR2 is SVGIG (reference sequence). V shed 2 bases, J shed 5 bases, and the junction held 9 bases outside the gene matches. CDR3 length equals 18 residues. The CDR3 coding sequence is TGTGCCTGGAGTCGAACGGGACTAGCGGGAGGAAAGACCGGGGAGCTGTTTTTT. It codes for CAWSRTGLAGGKTGELFF.

This chain links TRBV5-1 with TRBJ1-4; D ambiguous. Per germline, CDR1 SGHRS and CDR2 YFSETQ. The CDR3 has 16 amino acids. The V end was cut by 1 base, the J end by 4 bases, with 14 bases between. The CDR3 region has the DNA TGCGCCAGCAGCTTGTTCTCCGGGAACTATAATGAAAAACTGTTTTTT. Its translation: CASSLFSGNYNEKLFF.

This clone was observed once. The J gene is TRBJ1-5, the V gene TRBV28, with TRBD1 identical over 10 bases. The CDR3 spans 15 residues. Germline values: CDR1 MDHEN, CDR2 SYDVKM. With V trimmed by 5 bases and J by 6 bases, 7 bases remained unmatched. The CDR3 here is CASSPSGQGSQPQHF. The DNA of the CDR3 is TGTGCCAGCAGTCCCTCGGGACAGGGGTCTCAGCCCCAGCATTTT.

The rearrangement uses TRBV7-9 and TRBJ2-1, with a weak D call TRBD2 (6 bases). Trimming left V 0 bases short and J 0 bases short, with 9 bases between. The CDR3 sequence is 16 residues long. The V gene's germline CDR1 is SEHNR and CDR2 FQNEAQ (reference sequence). The CDR3 DNA is TGTGCCAGCAGCTTAGCCTACGGGAGCTCCTACAATGAGCAGTTCTTC. The encoded protein is CASSLAYGSSYNEQFF.

The chain is built from TRBV4-3 and TRBJ1-1; D not certain. This CDR3 has 16 residues. Germline CDR1 and CDR2: LGHNA and YSLEER. V was pared by 2 bases and J by 1 base, with 14 bases between. Here the CDR3 reads CASSQTYDKQNTEAFF. As DNA, the CDR3 is TGCGCCAGCAGCCAAACCTACGACAAACAGAACACTGAAGCTTTCTTT.

The gene calls are TRBV11-3 and TRBJ2-1; D not certain. The CDR3 runs 14 residues. The germline V and J ends were trimmed by 5 bases and 3 bases, with 11 bases remaining between them. Per germline, CDR1 SGHNT and CDR2 YENEEA. The CDR3: CASSPDTGYNEQFF. The CDR3 DNA reads as TGTGCCAGCAGCCCCGACACCGGCTACAATGAGCAGTTCTTC.

The chain joins TRBV30 to TRBJ2-5, with TRBD2 identical over 7 bases. The CDR3 length is 12 residues. V shed 4 bases, J shed 4 bases, and the junction held 3 bases outside the gene matches. Germline CDR1 is GTSNPN and CDR2 is SVGIG (reference sequence). CDR3 in amino acids: CAWNWGGETQYF. The CDR3 coding sequence is TGTGCCTGGAATTGGGGGGGAGAGACCCAGTACTTC.

V is TRBV10-3 and J is TRBJ2-3, with 10 bases fitting TRBD1. With 10 bases clipped from V and 2 bases from J, the junction kept 9 bases outside the gene matches. In germline, CDR1 is ENHRY, CDR2 SYGVKD. The CDR3 contains 15 residues. CDR3 DNA sequence: TGTGCCACCAGCCGGGACAGGGGACTCACAGATACGCAGTATTTT. Translated, it gives CATSRDRGLTDTQYF.

The sample holds one count of this clone. The chain employs TRBV30 and TRBJ2-3; unclear D gene. Germline lookup yields CDR1 GTSNPN and CDR2 SVGIG (reference sequence). The CDR3 runs 13 residues. Trimming removed 4 bases from V and 6 bases from J, with 14 bases in between. CDR3 coding DNA: TGTGCCTGGACCCGTGTTGACTGGGATACGCAGTATTTT. Residues: CAWTRVDWDTQYF.

This chain links TRBV6-1 with TRBJ2-4; D is ambiguous. Between the trimmed V and J ends, which lost 8 bases and 0 bases, there was a span of 14 bases. This CDR3 region has 15 residues. The germline gives CDR1 MNHNS, CDR2 SASEGT. The DNA of the CDR3 is TGTGCCAGCGCCGACGGAAGACTAGCCAAAAACATTCAGTACTTC. Translated, it gives CASADGRLAKNIQYF.

V gene TRBV4-3 combines with J gene TRBJ2-6; D not resolved. The CDR3 has 17 residues. Deletions cut 0 bases from V and 1 base from J, with 10 bases between. Germline-derived CDR1 and CDR2 are LGHNA and YSLEER. In nucleotides, the CDR3 is TGCGCCAGCAGCCAAGATAGTACCCCATCTGGGGCCAACGTCCTGACTTTC. Residues: CASSQDSTPSGANVLTF.

The table lists this clone with a count of one. In DNA, the CDR3 is TGTGCCAGCAGCTTGGAGAGTGAAGCTTTCTTT. This encodes CASSLESEAFF. V gene TRBV5-4 combines with J gene TRBJ1-1; D is ambiguous. The V end was cut by 0 bases, the J end by 7 bases, with 4 bases between. This CDR3 has 11 amino acids. The germline V gene has CDR1 SGHNT and CDR2 YYREEE (reference sequence).

This sequence joins TRBV6-1 and TRBJ2-7; TRBD1 might be the D (6 bases). CDR1 is MNHNS, CDR2 SASEGT, per germline. The CDR3 runs to 14 residues. The V gene lost 6 bases and the J gene lost 0 bases, with 12 bases spanning the gap. The CDR3 nucleotides read TGTGCCAGCAGGACCGGGACATCCTCCTACGAGCAGTACTTC. It codes for CASRTGTSSYEQYF.